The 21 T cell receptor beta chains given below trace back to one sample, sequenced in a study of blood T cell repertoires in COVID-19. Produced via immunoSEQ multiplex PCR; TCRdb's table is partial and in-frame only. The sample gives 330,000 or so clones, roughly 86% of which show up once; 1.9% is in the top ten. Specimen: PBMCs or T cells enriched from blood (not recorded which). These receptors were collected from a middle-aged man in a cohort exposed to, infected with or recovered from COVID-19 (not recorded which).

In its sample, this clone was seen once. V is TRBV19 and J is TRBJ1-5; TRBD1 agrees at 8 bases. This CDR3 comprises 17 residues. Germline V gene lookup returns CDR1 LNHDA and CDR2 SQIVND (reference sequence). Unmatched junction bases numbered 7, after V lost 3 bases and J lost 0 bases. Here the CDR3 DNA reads TGTGCCAGTAGTATTGCGCAGGGGGCGGATAGCAATCAGCCCCAGCATTTT. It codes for CASSIAQGADSNQPQHF.

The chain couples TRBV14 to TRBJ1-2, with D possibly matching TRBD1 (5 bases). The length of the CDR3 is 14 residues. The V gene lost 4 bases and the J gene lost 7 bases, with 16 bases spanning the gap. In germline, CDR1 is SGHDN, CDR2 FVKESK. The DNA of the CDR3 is TGTGCCAGCAGCCTGAGTTCAGGGTTAAGTGGCTACACCTTC. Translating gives CASSLSSGLSGYTF.

CDR3 bases: TGTGCCAGTAGTATGACAGACAGACGGCCCTATAGCAATCAGCCCCAGCATTTT. It translates to CASSMTDRRPYSNQPQHF. This chain joins TRBV19 and TRBJ1-5; a possible D gene is TRBD1 (5 bases). CDR3 length: 18 residues. Trimming left V 3 bases short and J 0 bases short, with 18 bases between. Per germline, CDR1 LNHDA and CDR2 SQIVND (reference sequence).

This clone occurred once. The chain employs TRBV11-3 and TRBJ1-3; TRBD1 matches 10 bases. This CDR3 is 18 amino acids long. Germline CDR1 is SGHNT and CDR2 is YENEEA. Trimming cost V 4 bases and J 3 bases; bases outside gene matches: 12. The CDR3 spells CASSSDRGRAFGGNTIYF. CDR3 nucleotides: TGTGCCAGCAGCTCCGACAGGGGGCGCGCCTTTGGTGGAAACACCATATATTTT. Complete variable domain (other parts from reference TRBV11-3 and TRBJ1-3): EAGVVQSPRYKIIEKKQPVAFWCNPISGHNTLYWYLQNLGQGPELLIRYENEEAVDDSQLPKDRFSAERLKGVDSTLKIQPAELGDSAVYLCASSSDRGRAFGGNTIYFGEGSWLTVV.

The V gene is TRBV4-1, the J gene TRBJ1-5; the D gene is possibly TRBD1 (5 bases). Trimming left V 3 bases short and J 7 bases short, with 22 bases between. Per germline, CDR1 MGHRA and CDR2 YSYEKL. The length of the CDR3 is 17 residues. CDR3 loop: CASSQPSNAGFTQPQHF. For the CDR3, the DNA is TGCGCCAGCAGCCAGCCATCCAACGCAGGGTTCACCCAGCCCCAGCATTTT.

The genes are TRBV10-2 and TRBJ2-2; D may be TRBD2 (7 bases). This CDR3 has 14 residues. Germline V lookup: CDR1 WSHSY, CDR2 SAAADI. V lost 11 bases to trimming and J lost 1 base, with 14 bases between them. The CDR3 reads CAGGAEQNTGELFF. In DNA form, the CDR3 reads TGCGCCGGGGGGGCGGAACAGAACACCGGGGAGCTGTTTTTT.

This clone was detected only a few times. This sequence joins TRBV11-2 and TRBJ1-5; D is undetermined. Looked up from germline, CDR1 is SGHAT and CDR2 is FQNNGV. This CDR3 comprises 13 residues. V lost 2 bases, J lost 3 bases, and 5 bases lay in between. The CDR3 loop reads CASSLRDNQPQHF. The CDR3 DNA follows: TGTGCCAGCAGCTTACGGGACAATCAGCCCCAGCATTTT.

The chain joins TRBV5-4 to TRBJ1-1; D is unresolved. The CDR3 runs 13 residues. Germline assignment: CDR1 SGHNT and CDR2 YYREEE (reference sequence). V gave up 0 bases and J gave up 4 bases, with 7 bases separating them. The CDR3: CASSLGGVTEAFF. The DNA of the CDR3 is TGTGCCAGCAGCTTGGGTGGAGTCACTGAAGCTTTCTTT.

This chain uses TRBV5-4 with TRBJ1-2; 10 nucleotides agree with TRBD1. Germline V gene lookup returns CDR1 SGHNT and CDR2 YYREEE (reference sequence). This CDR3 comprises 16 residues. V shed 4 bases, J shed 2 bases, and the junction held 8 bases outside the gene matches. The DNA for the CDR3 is TGTGCCAGCAGCCCCGACAGGGGGCGAGTAAACTATGGCTACACCTTC. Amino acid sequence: CASSPDRGRVNYGYTF.

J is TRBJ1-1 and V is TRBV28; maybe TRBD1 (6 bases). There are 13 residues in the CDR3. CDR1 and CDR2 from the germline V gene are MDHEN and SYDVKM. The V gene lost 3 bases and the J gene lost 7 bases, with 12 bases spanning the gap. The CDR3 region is CASSFPDRLEAFF. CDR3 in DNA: TGTGCCAGCAGTTTCCCGGACAGACTTGAAGCTTTCTTT. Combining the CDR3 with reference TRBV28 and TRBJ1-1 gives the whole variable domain DVKVTQSSRYLVKRTGEKVFLECVQDMDHENMFWYRQDPGLGLRLIYFSYDVKMKEKGDIPEGYSVSREKKERFSLILESASTNQTSMYLCASSFPDRLEAFFGQGTRLTVV.

The CDR3 nucleotides are TGTGCCAGTAGAACTACCGGGGGCGCGGGGGCGGGGGCCAACGTCCTGACTTTC. Encoded protein: CASRTTGGAGAGANVLTF. The rearrangement links TRBV19 to TRBJ2-6; D is perhaps TRBD2 (7 bases). The germline V gene encodes CDR1 LNHDA and CDR2 SQIVND (reference sequence). Trimming cost V 6 bases and J 4 bases, with 22 bases left between them. This CDR3 is 18 amino acids long.

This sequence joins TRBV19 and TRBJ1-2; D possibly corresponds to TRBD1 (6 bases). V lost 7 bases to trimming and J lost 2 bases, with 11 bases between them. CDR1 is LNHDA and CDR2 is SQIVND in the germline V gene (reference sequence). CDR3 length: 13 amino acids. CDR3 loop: CASNRDINYGYTF. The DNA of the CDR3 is TGTGCCAGTAATAGGGACATCAACTATGGCTACACCTTC.

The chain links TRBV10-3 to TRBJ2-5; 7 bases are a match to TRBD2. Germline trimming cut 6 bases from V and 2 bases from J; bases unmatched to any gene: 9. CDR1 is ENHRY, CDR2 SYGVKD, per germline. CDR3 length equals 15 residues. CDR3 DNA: TGTGCCATCAGGCCAGCGGGGTCATCTCAAGAGACCCAGTACTTC. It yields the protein CAIRPAGSSQETQYF.

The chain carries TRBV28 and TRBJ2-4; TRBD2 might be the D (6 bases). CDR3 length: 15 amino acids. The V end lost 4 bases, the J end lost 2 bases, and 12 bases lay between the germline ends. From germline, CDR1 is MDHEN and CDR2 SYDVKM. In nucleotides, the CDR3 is TGTGCCAGCAGTTCCCGGAGGGAGTCCAAAAACATTCAGTACTTC. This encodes CASSSRRESKNIQYF.

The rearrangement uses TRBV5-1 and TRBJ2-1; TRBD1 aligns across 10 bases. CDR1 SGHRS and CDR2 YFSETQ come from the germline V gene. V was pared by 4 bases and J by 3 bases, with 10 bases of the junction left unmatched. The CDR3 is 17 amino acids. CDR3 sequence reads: CASSPLGRTGGYNEQFF. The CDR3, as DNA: TGCGCCAGCAGCCCCTTGGGCCGGACAGGGGGCTACAATGAGCAGTTCTTC.

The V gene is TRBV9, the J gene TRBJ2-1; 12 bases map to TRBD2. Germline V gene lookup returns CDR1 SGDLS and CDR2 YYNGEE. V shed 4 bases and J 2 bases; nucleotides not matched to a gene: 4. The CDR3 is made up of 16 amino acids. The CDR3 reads CASSTRTSGAYNEQFF. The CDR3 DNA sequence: TGTGCCAGCAGCACCCGGACTAGCGGGGCCTACAATGAGCAGTTCTTC.

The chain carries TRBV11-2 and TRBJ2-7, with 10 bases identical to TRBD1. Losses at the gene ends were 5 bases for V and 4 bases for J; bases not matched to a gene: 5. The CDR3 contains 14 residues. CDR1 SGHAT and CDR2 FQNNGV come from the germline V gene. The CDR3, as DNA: TGTGCCAGCAGCCCCGACAGGGGGCTATACGAGCAGTACTTC. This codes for CASSPDRGLYEQYF.

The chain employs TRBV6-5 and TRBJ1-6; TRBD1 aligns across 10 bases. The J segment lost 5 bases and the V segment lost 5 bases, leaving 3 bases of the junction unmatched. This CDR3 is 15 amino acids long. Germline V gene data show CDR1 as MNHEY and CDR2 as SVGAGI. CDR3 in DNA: TGTGCCAGCAGTACGACAGGGGGCGATAATTCACCCCTCCACTTT. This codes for CASSTTGGDNSPLHF.

The CDR3 nucleotides are TGTGCCAGCAGCGCAAGCGGGAGCTACGAGCAGTACTTC. It specifies CASSASGSYEQYF. This chain uses TRBV5-6 with TRBJ2-7; 8 nucleotides agree with TRBD2. From germline, CDR1 is SGHDT and CDR2 YYEEEE. V lost 4 bases to trimming and J lost 3 bases; unmatched junction nucleotides: 3. The CDR3 runs 13 residues.

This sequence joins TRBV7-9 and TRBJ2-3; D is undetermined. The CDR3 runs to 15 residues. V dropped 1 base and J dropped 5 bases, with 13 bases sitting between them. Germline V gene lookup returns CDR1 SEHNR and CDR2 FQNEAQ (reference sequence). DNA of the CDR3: TGTGCCAGCAGCTTAGGAACTACTTCGGGAGATACGCAGTATTTT. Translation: CASSLGTTSGDTQYF.

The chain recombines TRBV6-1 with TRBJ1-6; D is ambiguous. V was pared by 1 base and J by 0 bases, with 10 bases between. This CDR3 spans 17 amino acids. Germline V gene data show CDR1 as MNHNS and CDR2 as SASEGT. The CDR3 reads CASSEGSGSSYNSPLHF. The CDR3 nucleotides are TGTGCCAGCAGTGAAGGGTCGGGAAGCTCCTATAATTCACCCCTCCACTTT.